This note documents a single TCR beta chain sequence. The CDR3 runs 12 residues. Germline values: CDR1 SGHNT, CDR2 YENEEA. V gave up 5 bases and J gave up 13 bases, with 14 bases separating them. The record originates from a study of shared clonotypes between healthy human individuals. Repertoires were generated with immunoSEQ multiplex PCR, while TCRdb's copy carries only in-frame clones and drops some. This sample has about 1.1 million clones; about 84% occur once, and the top ten carry more than 0.5%. The CD4+ fraction was divided into a CD45RA+ naive subset and a CD45RA-negative memory subset. Sequencing used memory CD4+ T cells from PBMCs. The subset is: CD45RA-negative fraction. The chain links TRBV11-3 to TRBJ2-2; D possibly corresponds to TRBD2 (5 bases). This TCR came from a man in his late teens or twenties in good health. Some clones in this sample may be carry-over from other donors' samples. This CDR3 reads CASSPRSGRLFF. For the CDR3, the DNA is TGTGCCAGCAGCCCCCGGTCGGGGAGGCTGTTTTTT. Drawing the rest from reference TRBV11-3 and TRBJ2-2, the complete variable domain is EAGVVQSPRYKIIEKKQPVAFWCNPISGHNTLYWYLQNLGQGPELLIRYENEEAVDDSQLPKDRFSAERLKGVDSTLKIQPAELGDSAVYLCASSPRSGRLFFGEGSRLTVL.